Shown below are 5 T cell receptor beta chains from a single sample sequenced in a study of PD-1 blockade in classical Hodgkin lymphoma. Each patient's relapse followed autologous stem cell transplantation, and brentuximab vedotin exposure varied. Libraries were prepared by immunoSEQ multiplex PCR; TCRdb keeps only in-frame clonotypes and omits some of them. The data contain around 30,000 clones, 82% of them singletons. Sequencing was performed on peripheral blood mononuclear cells (PBMCs), taken at baseline. All receptors come from a human donor with classical Hodgkin lymphoma.

The J gene is TRBJ1-1, the V gene TRBV10-3; D might be TRBD1 (6 bases). Germline CDR1 reads ENHRY; CDR2 reads SYGVKD. The CDR3 is made up of 15 amino acids. The V end was cut by 4 bases, the J end by 4 bases, with 16 bases between. CDR3 DNA sequence: TGTGCCATCAGTGGTAACGGGGGGGGCAGCACTGAAGCTTTCTTT. Its protein is CAISGNGGGSTEAFF.

J is TRBJ2-3 and V is TRBV5-1; D not certain. Germline assignment: CDR1 SGHRS and CDR2 YFSETQ. This CDR3 is 14 amino acids long. Trimming shortened V by 5 bases and J by 3 bases, and 13 bases separated the two germline ends. For the CDR3, the DNA is TGCGCCAGCAGTACTAATGTGGGAACAGATACGCAGTATTTT. Encoded protein: CASSTNVGTDTQYF.

The rearrangement links TRBV5-4 to TRBJ2-7; D gene uncertain. This CDR3 has 15 amino acids. The germline V and J ends were trimmed by 0 bases and 0 bases, with 10 bases remaining between them. Germline lookup yields CDR1 SGHNT and CDR2 YYREEE (reference sequence). CDR3 region: CASSLGIDVSYEQYF. In DNA, the CDR3 is TGTGCCAGCAGCTTGGGGATTGATGTCTCCTACGAGCAGTACTTC. Based on the CDR3 plus reference TRBV5-4 and TRBJ2-7, the full variable domain is ETGVTQSPTHLIKTRGQQVTLRCSSQSGHNTVSWYQQALGQGPQFIFQYYREEENGRGNFPPRFSGLQFPNYSSELNVNALELDDSALYLCASSLGIDVSYEQYFGPGTRLTVT.

The chain couples TRBV18 to TRBJ1-1; D ambiguous. From germline, CDR1 is KGHSH and CDR2 LQKENI. V lost 6 bases and J 4 bases, leaving 15 bases between the germline ends. The CDR3 totals 14 residues. DNA for the CDR3: TGTGCCAGCTCTTCAAATTCGGGAGGCACTGAAGCTTTCTTT. Amino acids: CASSSNSGGTEAFF.

The J gene is TRBJ2-1, the V gene TRBV27; no clear D. There are 15 residues in the CDR3. V lost 5 bases and J lost 4, with 15 bases in between. Germline V gene lookup returns CDR1 MNHEY and CDR2 SMNVEV (reference sequence). The CDR3 protein is CASSPTASYYNEQFF. For the CDR3, the DNA is TGTGCCAGCAGTCCTACAGCCTCGTATTACAATGAGCAGTTCTTC.